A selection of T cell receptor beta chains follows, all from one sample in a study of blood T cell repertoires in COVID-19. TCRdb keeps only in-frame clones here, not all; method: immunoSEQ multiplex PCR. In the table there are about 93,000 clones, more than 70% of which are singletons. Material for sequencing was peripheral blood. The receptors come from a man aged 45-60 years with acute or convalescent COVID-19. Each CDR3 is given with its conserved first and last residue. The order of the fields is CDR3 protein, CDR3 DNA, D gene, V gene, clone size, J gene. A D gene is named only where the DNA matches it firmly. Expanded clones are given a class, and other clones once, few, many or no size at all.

CASMASRTGELFF | TGTGCCAGCATGGCAAGTCGAACCGGGGAGCTGTTTTTT | NA | TRBV6-5 | NA | TRBJ2-2
CASSPSGRDTQYF | TGTGCCAGCTCACCATCAGGGAGGGATACGCAGTATTTT | NA | TRBV18 | NA | TRBJ2-3
CATLQGSNQPQHF | TGTGCCACCCTGCAGGGCAGCAATCAGCCCCAGCATTTT | NA | TRBV6-5 | NA | TRBJ1-5
CASSSNRVSPYEQYF | TGTGCCAGCAGCTCGAACCGGGTCAGCCCCTACGAGCAGTACTTC | NA | TRBV5-4 | once | TRBJ2-7
CASSPRTSGTDTQYF | TGTGCCAGCAGCCCAAGGACTAGCGGCACAGATACGCAGTATTTT | TRBD2 | TRBV7-2 | NA | TRBJ2-3
CASSQDRDRKAFF | TGTGCCAGCAGCCAAGATAGGGACAGAAAAGCTTTCTTT | TRBD1 | TRBV3-1/TRBV3-2 | NA | TRBJ1-1
CASSPTWDRVEQYF | TGTGCCAGCAGCCCCACCTGGGACAGGGTGGAGCAGTACTTC | TRBD1 | TRBV7-8 | once | TRBJ2-7
CASSPQGANTGELFF | TGTGCCAGCAGCCCACAGGGGGCGAACACCGGGGAGCTGTTTTTT | TRBD1 | TRBV7-3 | once | TRBJ2-2
CASSPTGLAILRGELFF | TGTGCCAGCAGCCCCACAGGACTAGCTATCCTGCGGGGGGAGCTGTTTTTT | TRBD2 | TRBV4-2 | NA | TRBJ2-2
CSARGDYGYTF | TGCAGTGCTAGGGGAGACTATGGCTACACCTTC | NA | TRBV20-1 | NA | TRBJ1-2
CASSLSGYTGELFF | TGTGCCAGTAGTTTGTCAGGGTATACCGGGGAGCTGTTTTTT | NA | TRBV19 | once | TRBJ2-2
CAISPSSETQYF | TGTGCCATCAGCCCCTCGAGTGAGACCCAGTACTTC | NA | TRBV10-3 | few | TRBJ2-5
CAWTPGVPSSAITEAFF | TGTGCCTGGACCCCAGGGGTCCCCTCGTCGGCGATAACTGAAGCTTTCTTT | NA | TRBV30 | NA | TRBJ1-1
CASRTTGGLVYEQYF | TGTGCCAGCAGGACAACAGGGGGCTTAGTATACGAGCAGTACTTC | TRBD1 | TRBV28 | NA | TRBJ2-7
CASTGGLAGDNEQFF | TGTGCCAGCACCGGAGGACTAGCGGGGGACAATGAGCAGTTCTTC | TRBD2 | TRBV27 | NA | TRBJ2-1
CASSPSRTNTGELFF | TGTGCCAGCTCTCCCTCCAGGACGAACACCGGGGAGCTGTTTTTT | NA | TRBV18 | NA | TRBJ2-2
CASSQQAYNSPLHF | TGTGCCAGCTCACAGCAGGCTTATAATTCACCCCTCCACTTT | NA | TRBV18 | NA | TRBJ1-6
CASSQDPSGRSLQFF | TGTGCCAGCAGCCAAGACCCTAGCGGTAGGAGCTTACAGTTCTTC | TRBD2 | TRBV3-1/TRBV3-2 | NA | TRBJ2-1
CASSLSDKQPQHF | TGTGCCAGCAGCTTATCGGACAAGCAGCCCCAGCATTTT | NA | TRBV11-1 | NA | TRBJ1-5
CASSSRTSGRGNEQFF | TGTGCCAGCAGTTCACGGACTAGCGGGAGAGGTAATGAGCAGTTCTTC | TRBD2 | TRBV6-5 | NA | TRBJ2-1
CASSQERLAGGQSYEQYF | TGCGCCAGCAGCCAAGAGAGACTAGCGGGAGGGCAGTCCTACGAGCAGTACTTC | TRBD2 | TRBV4-1 | NA | TRBJ2-7
CASSPGLQETQYF | TGTGCCAGCAGTCCGGGATTACAAGAGACCCAGTACTTC | NA | TRBV5-4 | once | TRBJ2-5
CSTTQGASTEAFF | TGCAGCACCACCCAGGGGGCGAGCACTGAAGCTTTCTTT | TRBD1 | TRBV29-1 | NA | TRBJ1-1
CSASPLATEQFF | TGCAGTGCTAGTCCTCTAGCCACTGAGCAGTTCTTC | NA | TRBV20-1 | NA | TRBJ2-1
CASSESSGEVDTQYF | TGTGCCAGCAGTGAATCTAGCGGGGAGGTAGATACGCAGTATTTT | TRBD2 | TRBV6-1 | NA | TRBJ2-3
CASSQDRGTSGYNEQFF | TGCGCCAGCAGCCAAGATCGCGGGACTAGCGGATACAATGAGCAGTTCTTC | TRBD2 | TRBV4-1 | NA | TRBJ2-1
CASSREARDTQYF | TGTGCCAGCAGCAGGGAGGCTAGAGATACGCAGTATTTT | NA | TRBV9 | few | TRBJ2-3